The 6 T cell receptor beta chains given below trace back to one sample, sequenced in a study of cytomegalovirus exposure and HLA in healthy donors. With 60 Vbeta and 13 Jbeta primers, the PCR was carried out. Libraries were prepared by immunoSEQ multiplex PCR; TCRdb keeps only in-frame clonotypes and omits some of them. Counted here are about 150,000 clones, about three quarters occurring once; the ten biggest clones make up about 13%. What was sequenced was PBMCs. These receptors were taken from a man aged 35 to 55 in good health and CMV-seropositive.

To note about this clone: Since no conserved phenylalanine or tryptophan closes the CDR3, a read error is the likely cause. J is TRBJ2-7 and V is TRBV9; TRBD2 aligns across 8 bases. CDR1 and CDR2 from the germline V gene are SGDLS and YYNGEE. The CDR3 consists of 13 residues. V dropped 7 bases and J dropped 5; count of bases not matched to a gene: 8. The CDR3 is CASSGGGPDEQYL. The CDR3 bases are TGTGCCAGCTCCGGGGGGGGGCCTGACGAGCAGTACCTC.

The CDR3 is CASRPYPGTGYKEAFF. In DNA, the CDR3 is TGTGCCAGCAGACCTTATCCCGGGACAGGGTACAAAGAAGCTTTCTTT. The chain uses TRBV27 and TRBJ1-1; 9 bases are a match to TRBD1. Germline CDR1 is MNHEY and CDR2 is SMNVEV (reference sequence). This CDR3 spans 16 amino acids. J was trimmed by 8 bases and V by 6 bases; bases with no gene match: 16.

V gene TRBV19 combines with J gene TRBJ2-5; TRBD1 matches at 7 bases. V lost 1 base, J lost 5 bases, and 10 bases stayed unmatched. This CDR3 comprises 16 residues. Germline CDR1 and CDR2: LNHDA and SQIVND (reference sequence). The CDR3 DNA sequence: TGTGCCAGTAGTATAGCATCGAGGGGGCGGACGGAGACCCAGTACTTC. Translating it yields CASSIASRGRTETQYF.

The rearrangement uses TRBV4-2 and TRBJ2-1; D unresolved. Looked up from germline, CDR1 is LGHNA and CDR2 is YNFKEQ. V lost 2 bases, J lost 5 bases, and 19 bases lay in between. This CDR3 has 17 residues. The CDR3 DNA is TGTGCCAGCAGCCAACTCGTTGTGGGTCTAGAAAACAATGAGCAGTTCTTC. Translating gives CASSQLVVGLENNEQFF.

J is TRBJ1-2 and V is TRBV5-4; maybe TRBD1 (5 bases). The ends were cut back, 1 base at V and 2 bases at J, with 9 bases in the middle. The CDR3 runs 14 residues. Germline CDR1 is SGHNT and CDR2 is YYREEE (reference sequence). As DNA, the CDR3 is TGTGCCAGCAGCTTGTATCAGGGAAACTATGGCTACACCTTC. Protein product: CASSLYQGNYGYTF. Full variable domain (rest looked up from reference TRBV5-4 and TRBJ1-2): ETGVTQSPTHLIKTRGQQVTLRCSSQSGHNTVSWYQQALGQGPQFIFQYYREEENGRGNFPPRFSGLQFPNYSSELNVNALELDDSALYLCASSLYQGNYGYTFGSGTRLTVV.

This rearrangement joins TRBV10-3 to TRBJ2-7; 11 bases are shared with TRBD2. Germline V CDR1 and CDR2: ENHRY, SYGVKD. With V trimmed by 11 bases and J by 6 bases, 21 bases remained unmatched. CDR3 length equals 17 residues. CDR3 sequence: CASKGTSGSVLPTEQYF. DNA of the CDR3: TGTGCCTCAAAGGGAACTAGCGGGAGCGTTTTGCCAACCGAGCAGTACTTC.